This T cell receptor beta chain was retrieved from a study of technical replicates of blood from several donors. The repertoire was sequenced with immunoSEQ multiplex PCR; TCRdb's copy has only in-frame clones and lacks some. The table lists tens of thousands of clones, around 95% of them singletons, with 0.2% to 0.25% in the top ten. Germline values: CDR1 SGHRS, CDR2 YFSETQ. The CDR3 covers 16 residues. The V end was cut by 0 bases, the J end by 3 bases, with 13 bases between. This clone was found once. The clonotype was recovered from a human donor in good health. The sample taken for sequencing was T cells isolated from PBMCs. J is TRBJ2-1 and V is TRBV5-1, with D unresolved. The CDR3 is CASSLAERPSYNEQFF. DNA for the CDR3: TGCGCCAGCAGCTTGGCTGAGCGCCCAAGCTACAATGAGCAGTTCTTC.